Listed below are T cell receptor beta chains from one sample, sequenced in a study of technical replicates of blood from several donors. Assay: immunoSEQ multiplex PCR; the TCRdb copy retains only in-frame clones and omits some. The sample shows 11,000 to 15,000 clones, 85% of them seen only once. The sequenced sample consisted of PBMCs. These receptors were collected from a human donor in good health. Each CDR3 is given without its conserved first and last residue. The order of the fields is D gene, J gene, V gene, CDR3 protein. D genes are given only for firm matches.

. | TRBJ2-2 | TRBV2 | ASSEGDSGGELF
. | TRBJ2-1 | TRBV25-1 | ASSEKLAMPAHEQF
TRBD2 | TRBJ2-5 | TRBV28 | ASSLLLGGSRETQY
. | TRBJ2-7 | TRBV19 | ASSPGDGGSYEQY
TRBD2 | TRBJ2-1 | TRBV5-4 | ASSPSAGGSSTYNEQF
. | TRBJ2-1 | TRBV7-3 | ASSPSASSYNEQF
TRBD1 | TRBJ2-2 | TRBV4-1 | ASSPDRTTGELF
TRBD1 | TRBJ2-4 | TRBV19 | ASSDGTGNIQY
TRBD1 | TRBJ2-7 | TRBV14 | ASSQDNRGISYEQY
. | TRBJ2-7 | TRBV10-1 | ASSDHRSSYEQY
. | TRBJ1-2 | TRBV6-1 | ASRDTASSYT
TRBD2 | TRBJ2-1 | TRBV5-1 | ASSPLGGGPSDEQF
. | TRBJ2-3 | TRBV1 | TSSEGLAGITSTDTQY
. | TRBJ1-1 | TRBV6-5 | ASSYSFAGMNTEAF
. | TRBJ2-7 | TRBV11-2 | ASSPGQLPLYEQY
TRBD1 | TRBJ1-1 | TRBV27 | ASSFSTGGTAEAF
. | TRBJ2-3 | TRBV6-6 | ASSNAEVGDTQY
. | TRBJ2-7 | TRBV30 | AWSLSPEQY
TRBD2 | TRBJ2-1 | TRBV13 | ASSLALYPGGQSEQF
. | TRBJ1-1 | TRBV27 | ASSLLRNTEAF
. | TRBJ2-3 | TRBV27 | ASSPRGSDTQY
TRBD1 | TRBJ2-7 | TRBV5-1 | ASSPQTGSYEQY
TRBD2 | TRBJ2-7 | TRBV5-1 | ASSLTGTRSYEQY
TRBD2 | TRBJ2-7 | TRBV7-3 | ASSSGLEYEQY
. | TRBJ1-1 | TRBV9 | ASSLTNAPNTEAF
TRBD2 | TRBJ2-1 | TRBV10-2 | ARGGTLYNEQF
. | TRBJ2-2 | TRBV7-3 | ASSLQGQGGTGELF
. | TRBJ2-5 | TRBV7-7 | ASRGLAETQY
. | TRBJ2-5 | TRBV15 | ATSRENQGLGGETQY
. | TRBJ1-2 | TRBV27 | ASSPKGEGGYGYT
. | TRBJ2-7 | TRBV28 | ASSAGNSYEQY
. | TRBJ2-2 | TRBV21-1 | ASSKRAGPKTGELF
. | TRBJ2-1 | TRBV4-2 | ASSQGFREQF
. | TRBJ1-4 | TRBV11-2 | ASSLGTVEANEKLF
TRBD2 | TRBJ2-1 | TRBV2 | ASSEDLAGGVDNEQF
TRBD2 | TRBJ2-1 | TRBV5-8 | ASSRGTSGNDEQF
. | TRBJ1-2 | TRBV19 | ASTPNPGGANYGYT
. | TRBJ1-1 | TRBV18 | ASSPGVSRTEAF
TRBD1 | TRBJ2-7 | TRBV7-6 | ASSSPGQTYEQY
TRBD2 | TRBJ2-1 | TRBV27 | ASSLLRSGGLHPNEQF
. | TRBJ1-5 | TRBV30 | AWSVPGGNQPQH
TRBD1 | TRBJ1-5 | TRBV28 | ASSLGQGWHQPQH